This TCR beta chain came from a study of human T cells and chemical hapten exposure. Overall study results and limits: The study found that DPC sensitization did not change TCRs above 1 in 1000 frequency.

TCRdb recomputed calls from the RACE reads with MiXCR, one row per CDR3 protein. The table lists roughly 34,000 distinct CDR3 sequences, about 6.3% of them singletons. This clonotype came up many times. Antigen specificity is unknown. The CDR3 contains 15 residues. Per the germline V gene, CDR1 is GTSNPN and CDR2 is SVGIG (reference sequence). Trimming took 3 bases from V and 4 from J; bases not matched to a gene: 4. Time point noted: patch test 1, 2 weeks after DPC sensitization. Treatment: therapeutic diphenylcyclopropenone sensitization with weekly scalp DPC. Unfractionated whole blood was the source of the extracted total RNA. Samples of blood were obtained prior to the application of each patch test.

The material sequenced was whole blood, taken in connection with sensitization to the hapten diphenylcyclopropenone (DPC). This sequence was found in a woman between 25 and 40 years old with alopecia areata. Some clones in this sample may be carry-over from other donors' samples. The genes are TRBV30 and TRBJ2-5; 14 bases are a match to TRBD2. CDR3 in DNA: TGTGCCTGGAGGAGGACTAGCGGGGGGCGAGAGACCCAGTACTTC. This codes for CAWRRTSGGRETQYF.